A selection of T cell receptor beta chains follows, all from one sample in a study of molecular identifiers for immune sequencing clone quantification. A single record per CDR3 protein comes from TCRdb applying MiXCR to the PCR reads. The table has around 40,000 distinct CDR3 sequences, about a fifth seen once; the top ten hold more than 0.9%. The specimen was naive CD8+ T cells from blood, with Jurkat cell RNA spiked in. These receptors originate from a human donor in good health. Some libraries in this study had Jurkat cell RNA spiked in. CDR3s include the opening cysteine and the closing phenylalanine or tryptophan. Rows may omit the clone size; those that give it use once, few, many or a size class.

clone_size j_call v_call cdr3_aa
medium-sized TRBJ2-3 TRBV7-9 CASSLGDRASDTQYF
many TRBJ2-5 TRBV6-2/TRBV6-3 CASSIGPPAETQYF
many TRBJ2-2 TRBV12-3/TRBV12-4 CASKMGRGDSTGELFF
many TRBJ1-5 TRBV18 CASSPSRGNQPQHF
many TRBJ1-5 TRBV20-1 CSAQGGGMWGNQPQHF
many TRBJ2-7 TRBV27 CASSFLGSYEQYF
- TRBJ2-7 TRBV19 CASSMSTGTDEQYF
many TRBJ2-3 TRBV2 CASRVPSGTQYF
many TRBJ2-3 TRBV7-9 CASRSGADTQYF
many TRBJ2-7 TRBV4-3 CASSQDLGIGGTYEQYF
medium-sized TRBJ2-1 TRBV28 CASSSLGGGPSENEQFF
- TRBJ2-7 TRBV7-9 CASSLGTWDYEQYF
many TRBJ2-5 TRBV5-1 CASSLGIAATTETQYF
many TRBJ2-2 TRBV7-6 CASSLLPPGGDTGELFF
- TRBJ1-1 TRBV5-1 CASSLDVRKMNTEAFF
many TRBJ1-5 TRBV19 CASSLSGGRGRNQPQHF
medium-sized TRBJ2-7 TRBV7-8 CASSLGFGQGAYEQYF
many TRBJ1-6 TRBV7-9 CASSLERGVFHF
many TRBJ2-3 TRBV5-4 CASSLGLAGEDTQYF
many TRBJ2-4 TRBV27 CASSLRGPRIQYF
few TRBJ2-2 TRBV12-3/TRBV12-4 CASNAAGGFAGELFF
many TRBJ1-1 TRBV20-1 CSASRRAEAFF
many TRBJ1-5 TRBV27 CASSLSSNRPQHF
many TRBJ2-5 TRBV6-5 CASSYSGAGGYQETQYF
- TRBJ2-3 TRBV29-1 CSVELAGVIDTQYF
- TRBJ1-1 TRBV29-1 CGVDFRGSAFF
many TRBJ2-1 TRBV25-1 CASSAGPSSYNEQFF
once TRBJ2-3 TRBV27 CASSQAGGGADTQYF